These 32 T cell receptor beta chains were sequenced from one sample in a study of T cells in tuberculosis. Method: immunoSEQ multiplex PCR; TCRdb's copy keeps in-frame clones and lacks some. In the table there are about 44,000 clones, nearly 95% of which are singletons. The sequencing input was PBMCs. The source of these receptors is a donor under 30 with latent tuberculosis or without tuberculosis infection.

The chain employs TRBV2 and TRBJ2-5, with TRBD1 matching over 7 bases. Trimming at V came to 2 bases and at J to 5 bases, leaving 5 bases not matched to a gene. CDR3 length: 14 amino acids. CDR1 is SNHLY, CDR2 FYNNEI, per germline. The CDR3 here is CASSERTGVETQYF. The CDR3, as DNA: TGTGCCAGCAGTGAAAGAACAGGGGTGGAGACCCAGTACTTC.

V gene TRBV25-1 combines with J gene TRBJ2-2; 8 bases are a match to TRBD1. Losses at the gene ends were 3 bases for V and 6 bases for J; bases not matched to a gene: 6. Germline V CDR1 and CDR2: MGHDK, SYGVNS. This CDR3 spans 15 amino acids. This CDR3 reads CASSDRGRSAGELFF. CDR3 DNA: TGTGCCAGCAGTGACAGGGGGCGTAGTGCCGGGGAGCTGTTTTTT.

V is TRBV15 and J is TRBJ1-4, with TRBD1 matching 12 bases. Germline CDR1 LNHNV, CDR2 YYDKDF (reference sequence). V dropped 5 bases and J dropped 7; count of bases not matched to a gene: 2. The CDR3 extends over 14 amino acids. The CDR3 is CATSGTGGFEKLFF. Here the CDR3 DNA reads TGTGCCACCAGCGGGACAGGGGGCTTTGAAAAACTGTTTTTT.

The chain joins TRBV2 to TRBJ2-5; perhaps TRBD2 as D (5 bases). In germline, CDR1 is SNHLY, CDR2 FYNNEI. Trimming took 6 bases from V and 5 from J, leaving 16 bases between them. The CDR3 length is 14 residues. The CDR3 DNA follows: TGTGCCAGCAGGGGCGTACGAACGGGGGAGACCCAGTACTTC. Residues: CASRGVRTGETQYF.

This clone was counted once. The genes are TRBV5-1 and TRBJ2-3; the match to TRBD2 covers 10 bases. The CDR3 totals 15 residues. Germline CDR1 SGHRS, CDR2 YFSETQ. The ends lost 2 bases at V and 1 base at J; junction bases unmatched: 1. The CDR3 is CASSFLAGGTDTQYF. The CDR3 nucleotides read TGCGCCAGCAGCTTCCTAGCGGGGGGCACAGATACGCAGTATTTT.

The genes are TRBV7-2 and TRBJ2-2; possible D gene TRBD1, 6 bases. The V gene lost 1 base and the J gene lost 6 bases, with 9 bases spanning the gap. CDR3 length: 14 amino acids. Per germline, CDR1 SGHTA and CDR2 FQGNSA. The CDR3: CASSLDRASGELFF. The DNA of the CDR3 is TGTGCCAGCAGCTTAGACAGGGCGTCCGGGGAGCTGTTTTTT.

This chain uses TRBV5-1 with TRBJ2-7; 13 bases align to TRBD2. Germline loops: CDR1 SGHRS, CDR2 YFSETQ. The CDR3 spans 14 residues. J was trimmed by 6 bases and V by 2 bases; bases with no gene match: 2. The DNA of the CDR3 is TGCGCCAGCAGCTTAGGACTAGCGGGAGTCGAGCAGTACTTC. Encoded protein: CASSLGLAGVEQYF. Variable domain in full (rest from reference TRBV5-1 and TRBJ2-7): KAGVTQTPRYLIKTRGQQVTLSCSPISGHRSVSWYQQTPGQGLQFLFEYFSETQRNKGNFPGRFSGRQFSNSRSEMNVSTLELGDSALYLCASSLGLAGVEQYFGPGTRLTVT.

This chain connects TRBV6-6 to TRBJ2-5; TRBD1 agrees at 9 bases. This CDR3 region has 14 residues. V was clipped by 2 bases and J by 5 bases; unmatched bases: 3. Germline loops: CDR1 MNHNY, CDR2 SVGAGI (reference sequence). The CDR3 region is CASSYGQGMETQYF. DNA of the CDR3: TGTGCCAGCAGTTACGGACAGGGGATGGAGACCCAGTACTTC.

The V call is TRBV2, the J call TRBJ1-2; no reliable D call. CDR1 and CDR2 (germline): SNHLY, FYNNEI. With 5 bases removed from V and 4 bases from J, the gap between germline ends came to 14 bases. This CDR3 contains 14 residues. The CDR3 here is CASSTELYSYGYTF. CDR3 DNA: TGTGCCAGCAGTACAGAGCTCTATTCCTATGGCTACACCTTC.

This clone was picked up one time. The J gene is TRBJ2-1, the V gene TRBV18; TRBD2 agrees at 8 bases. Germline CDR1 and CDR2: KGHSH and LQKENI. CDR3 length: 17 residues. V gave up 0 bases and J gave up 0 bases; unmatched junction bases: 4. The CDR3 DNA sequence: TGTGCCAGCTCACCACCGTACCGGGGGGGCTCCTACAATGAGCAGTTCTTC. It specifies CASSPPYRGGSYNEQFF.

The chain's CDR3 is CASSDGPGFREQFF. In DNA form, the CDR3 reads TGCGCCAGCAGCGACGGACCGGGGTTCCGTGAGCAGTTCTTC. V is TRBV5-1 and J is TRBJ2-1; D might be TRBD2 (5 bases). The CDR3 contains 14 residues. Germline assignment: CDR1 SGHRS and CDR2 YFSETQ. V was pared by 4 bases and J by 9 bases, with 17 bases between.

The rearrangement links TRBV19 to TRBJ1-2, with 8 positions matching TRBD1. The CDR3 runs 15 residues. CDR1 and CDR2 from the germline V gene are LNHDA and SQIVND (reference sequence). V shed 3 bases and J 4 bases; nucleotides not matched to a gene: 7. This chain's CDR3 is CASSIGQGGSYGYTF. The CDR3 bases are TGTGCCAGTAGTATTGGACAGGGCGGTTCCTATGGCTACACCTTC.

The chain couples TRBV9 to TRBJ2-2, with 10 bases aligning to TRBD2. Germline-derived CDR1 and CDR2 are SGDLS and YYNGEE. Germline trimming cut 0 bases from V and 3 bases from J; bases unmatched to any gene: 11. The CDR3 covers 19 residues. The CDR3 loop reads CASSVGLAGVSLDTGELFF. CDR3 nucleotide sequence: TGTGCCAGCAGCGTAGGCCTAGCGGGAGTTTCATTGGACACCGGGGAGCTGTTTTTT.

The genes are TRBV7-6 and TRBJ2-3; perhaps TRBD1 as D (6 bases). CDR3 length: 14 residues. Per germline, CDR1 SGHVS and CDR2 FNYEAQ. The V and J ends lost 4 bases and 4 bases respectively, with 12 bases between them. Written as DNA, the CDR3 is TGTGCCAGCAGCTACAATGAGGGGGCAGATACGCAGTATTTT. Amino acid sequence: CASSYNEGADTQYF.

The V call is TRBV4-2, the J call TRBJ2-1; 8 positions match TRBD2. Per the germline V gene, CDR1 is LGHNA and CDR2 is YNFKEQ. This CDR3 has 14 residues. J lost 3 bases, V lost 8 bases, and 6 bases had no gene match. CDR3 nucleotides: TGTGCCAGCCTTGCGGGGGGACTCTACAATGAGCAGTTCTTC. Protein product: CASLAGGLYNEQFF.

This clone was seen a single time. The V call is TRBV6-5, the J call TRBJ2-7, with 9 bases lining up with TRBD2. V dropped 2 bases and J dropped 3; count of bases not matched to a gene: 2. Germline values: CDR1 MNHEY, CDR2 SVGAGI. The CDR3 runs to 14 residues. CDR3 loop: CASSYGGRVYEQYF. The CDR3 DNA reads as TGTGCCAGCAGTTACGGCGGGAGGGTCTACGAGCAGTACTTC.

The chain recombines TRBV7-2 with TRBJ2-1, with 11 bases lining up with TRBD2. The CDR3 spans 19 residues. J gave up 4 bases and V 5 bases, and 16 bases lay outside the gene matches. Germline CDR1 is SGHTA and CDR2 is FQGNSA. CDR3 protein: CASSPQTLAGGQIYNEQFF. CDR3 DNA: TGTGCCAGCAGCCCACAAACTTTAGCGGGGGGGCAAATTTACAATGAGCAGTTCTTC.

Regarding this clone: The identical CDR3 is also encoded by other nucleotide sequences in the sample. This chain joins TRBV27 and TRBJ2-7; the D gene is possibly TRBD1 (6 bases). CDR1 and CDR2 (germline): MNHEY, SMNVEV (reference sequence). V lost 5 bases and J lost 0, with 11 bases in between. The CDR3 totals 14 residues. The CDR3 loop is CASSLQGASYEQYF. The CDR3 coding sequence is TGTGCCAGCAGTCTACAGGGAGCCTCCTACGAGCAGTACTTC.

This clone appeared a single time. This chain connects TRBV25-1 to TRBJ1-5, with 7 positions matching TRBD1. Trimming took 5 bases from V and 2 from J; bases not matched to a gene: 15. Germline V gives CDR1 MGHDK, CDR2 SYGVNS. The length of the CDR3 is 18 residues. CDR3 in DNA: TGTGCCAGCAGTCCCGCCGGGACAGCCCGGGGTGGCAATCAGCCCCAGCATTTT. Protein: CASSPAGTARGGNQPQHF.

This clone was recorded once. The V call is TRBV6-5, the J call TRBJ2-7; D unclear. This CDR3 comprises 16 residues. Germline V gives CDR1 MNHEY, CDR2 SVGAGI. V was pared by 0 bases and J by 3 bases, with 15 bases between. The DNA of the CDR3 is TGTGCCAGCAGTTACTCCGTGGGCCCGGTGGTCTACGAGCAGTACTTC. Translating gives CASSYSVGPVVYEQYF.

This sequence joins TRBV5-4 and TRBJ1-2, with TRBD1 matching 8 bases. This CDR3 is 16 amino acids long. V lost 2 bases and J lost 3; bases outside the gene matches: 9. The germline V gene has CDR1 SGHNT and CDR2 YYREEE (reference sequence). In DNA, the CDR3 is TGTGCCAGCAGCTTAAAAGGACAGGGTTTGGACTATGGCTACACCTTC. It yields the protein CASSLKGQGLDYGYTF.

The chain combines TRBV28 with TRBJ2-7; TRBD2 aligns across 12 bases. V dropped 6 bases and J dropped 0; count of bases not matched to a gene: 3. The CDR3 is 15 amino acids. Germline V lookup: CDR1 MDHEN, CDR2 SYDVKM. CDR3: CASSPSGRASYEQYF. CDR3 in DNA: TGTGCCAGCAGCCCTAGCGGGAGGGCCTCCTACGAGCAGTACTTC.

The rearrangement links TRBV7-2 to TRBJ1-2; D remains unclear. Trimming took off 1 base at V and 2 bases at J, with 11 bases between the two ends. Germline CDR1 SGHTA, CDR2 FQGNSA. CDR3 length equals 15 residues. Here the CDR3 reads CASSLGQIQNYGYTF. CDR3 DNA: TGTGCCAGCAGCTTAGGGCAGATACAAAACTATGGCTACACCTTC.

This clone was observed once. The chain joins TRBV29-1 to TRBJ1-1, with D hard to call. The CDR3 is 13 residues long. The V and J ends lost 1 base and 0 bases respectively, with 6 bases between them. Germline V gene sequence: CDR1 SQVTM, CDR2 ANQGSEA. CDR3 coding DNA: TGCAGCGTTGAAGGGCACCTGAACACTGAAGCTTTCTTT. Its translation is CSVEGHLNTEAFF. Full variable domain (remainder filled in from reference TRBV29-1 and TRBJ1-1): SAVISQKPSRDICQRGTSLTIQCQVDSQVTMMFWYRQQPGQSLTLIATANQGSEATYESGFVIDKFPISRPNLTFSTLTVSNMSPEDSSIYLCSVEGHLNTEAFFGQGTRLTVV.

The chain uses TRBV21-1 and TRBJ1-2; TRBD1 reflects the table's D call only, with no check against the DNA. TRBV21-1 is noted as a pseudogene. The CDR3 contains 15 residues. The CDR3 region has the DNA TGTGCCAGCAGCAAAAACAGGGGCAGGTATAATGGCTACACCTTC. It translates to CASSKNRGRYNGYTF.

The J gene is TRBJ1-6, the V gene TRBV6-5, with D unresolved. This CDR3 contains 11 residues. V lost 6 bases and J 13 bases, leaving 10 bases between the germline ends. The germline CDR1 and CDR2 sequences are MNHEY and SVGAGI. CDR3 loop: CASSTEGPLHF. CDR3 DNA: TGTGCCAGCAGCACCGAGGGCCCCCTCCACTTT.

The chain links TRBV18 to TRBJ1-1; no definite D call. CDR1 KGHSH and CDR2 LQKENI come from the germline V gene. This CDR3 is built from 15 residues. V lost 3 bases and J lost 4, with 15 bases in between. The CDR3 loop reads CASSPNIISGTEAFF. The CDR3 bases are TGTGCCAGCTCACCCAATATCATTAGCGGCACTGAAGCTTTCTTT.

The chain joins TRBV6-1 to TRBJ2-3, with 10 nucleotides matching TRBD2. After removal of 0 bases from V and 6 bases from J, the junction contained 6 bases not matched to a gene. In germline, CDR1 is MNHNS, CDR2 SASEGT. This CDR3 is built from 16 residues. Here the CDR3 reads CASSEASGGPTDTQYF. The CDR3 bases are TGTGCCAGCAGTGAAGCTAGCGGGGGGCCAACCGATACGCAGTATTTT.

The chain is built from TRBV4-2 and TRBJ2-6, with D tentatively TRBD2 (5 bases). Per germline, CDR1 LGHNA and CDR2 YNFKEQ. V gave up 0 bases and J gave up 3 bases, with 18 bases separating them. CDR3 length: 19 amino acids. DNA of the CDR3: TGTGCCAGCAGCCAAGAGGGGAGTAGCTTGGGGAGTGGGGCCAACGTCCTGACTTTC. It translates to CASSQEGSSLGSGANVLTF.

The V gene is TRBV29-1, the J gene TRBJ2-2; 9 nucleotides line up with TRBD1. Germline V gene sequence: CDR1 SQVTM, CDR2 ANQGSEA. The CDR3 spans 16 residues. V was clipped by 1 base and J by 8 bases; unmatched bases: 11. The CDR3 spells CSVEGLTGGSAGELFF. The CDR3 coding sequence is TGCAGCGTTGAAGGATTGACAGGGGGGTCAGCTGGGGAGCTGTTTTTT.

Here the CDR3 reads CASSYSGGPSYNEQFF. As DNA, the CDR3 is TGTGCCAGCAGTTACTCGGGGGGGCCCTCCTACAATGAGCAGTTCTTC. This chain joins TRBV6-6 and TRBJ2-1, with D tentatively TRBD2 (7 bases). V lost 0 bases and J 0 bases, leaving 9 bases between the germline ends. Germline V gives CDR1 MNHNY, CDR2 SVGAGI (reference sequence). CDR3 length: 16 amino acids.

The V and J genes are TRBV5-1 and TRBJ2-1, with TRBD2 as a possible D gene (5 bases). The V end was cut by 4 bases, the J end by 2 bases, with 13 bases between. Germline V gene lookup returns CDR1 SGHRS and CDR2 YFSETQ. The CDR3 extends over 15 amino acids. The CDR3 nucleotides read TGCGCCAGCAGCCAGGTAGCGTCTCCCTACAATGAGCAGTTCTTC. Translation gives CASSQVASPYNEQFF. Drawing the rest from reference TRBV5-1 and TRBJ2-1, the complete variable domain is KAGVTQTPRYLIKTRGQQVTLSCSPISGHRSVSWYQQTPGQGLQFLFEYFSETQRNKGNFPGRFSGRQFSNSRSEMNVSTLELGDSALYLCASSQVASPYNEQFFGPGTRLTVL.